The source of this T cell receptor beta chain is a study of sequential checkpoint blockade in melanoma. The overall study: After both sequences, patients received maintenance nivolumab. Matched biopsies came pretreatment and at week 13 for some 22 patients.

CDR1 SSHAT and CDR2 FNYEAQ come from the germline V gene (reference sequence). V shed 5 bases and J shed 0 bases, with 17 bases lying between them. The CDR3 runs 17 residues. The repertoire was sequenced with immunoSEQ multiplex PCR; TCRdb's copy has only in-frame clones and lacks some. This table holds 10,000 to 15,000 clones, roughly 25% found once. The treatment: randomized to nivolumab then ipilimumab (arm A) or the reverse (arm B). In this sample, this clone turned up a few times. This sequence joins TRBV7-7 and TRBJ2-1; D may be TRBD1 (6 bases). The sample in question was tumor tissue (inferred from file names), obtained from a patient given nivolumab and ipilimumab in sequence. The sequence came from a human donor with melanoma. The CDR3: CASSPGATMSSYNEQFF. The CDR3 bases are TGTGCCAGCAGCCCAGGGGCGACGATGAGCTCCTACAATGAGCAGTTCTTC.